This TCR beta chain was sequenced in a study of regulatory T cells in long-lasting Graves disease. Time point here: newly diagnosed GD, antithyroid drugs for less than 3 months. The authors made the TCR library using RNA they extracted from PBMCs. V trimming: 6 bases; J trimming: 3 bases; junction bases outside the gene matches: 1. This CDR3 region has 14 residues. Arm-PCR of CDR3 regions and iRepertoire HTBI primers were used to build TCR beta libraries. Original methodology: Segment identification across samples yielded about 60 TRBV and more than twelve TRBJ segments. TCRdb passed the multiplex PCR reads through MiXCR, listing each CDR3 protein once. TCRdb's processing, not the study's, gives the V and J calls here. In the table there are some 500,000 distinct CDR3 sequences, about 13% of which are singletons. This clonotype has at least ten counts. Separately, the same data were catalogued under a study of T cells in Graves' hyperthyroidism and ophthalmopathy.

This specimen was peripheral blood mononuclear cells (PBMCs), taken at new diagnosis, from a patient treated with antithyroid drugs. V usage is TRBV12-3 or TRBV12-4 and J usage is TRBJ2-3; 12 nucleotides align to TRBD2. The receptor was isolated from a young man with Graves disease. CDR3 nucleotide sequence: TGTGCCAGCAGGGGGACTAGCGGGACAGATACGCAGTATTTT. Its translation is CASRGTSGTDTQYF.